What follows are 13 T cell receptor beta chains derived from one specimen sequenced in a study of T cell repertoires in cytomegalovirus infection. TCRdb itself ran the reads through MiXCR, one entry per CDR3 protein. The table lists roughly 500,000 distinct CDR3 sequences, about 33% of them singletons, with 15% to 20% in the top ten. These receptors have no known antigen. Sequencing was performed on cultured PBMCs, taken from culture after CMV antigen stimulation. Receptors originate from a human donor in good health (CMV status not recorded). Some clones in this sample may be carry-over from other donors' samples.

Only a few counts were recorded for this clonotype. This chain links TRBV6-2 or TRBV6-3 with TRBJ1-5; possibly TRBD1 for D (5 bases). The V and J ends lost 6 bases and 0 bases respectively, with 12 bases between them. Germline lookup yields CDR1 MNHEY and CDR2 SVGEGT. This CDR3 contains 15 residues. CDR3 DNA sequence: TGTGCCAGCAGACCGACAGAGTATAGCAATCAGCCCCAGCATTTT. Residues: CASRPTEYSNQPQHF.

The V and J genes are TRBV6-2 or TRBV6-3 and TRBJ2-1; tentative D call: TRBD2 (6 bases). CDR3 size: 14 residues. The germline V gene encodes CDR1 MNHEY and CDR2 SVGEGT. Between the trimmed V and J ends, which lost 1 base and 9 bases, there was a span of 13 bases. In DNA, the CDR3 is TGTGCCAGCAGTTACTTCTTGGGAGGTGTTGAGCAGTTCTTC. The encoded protein is CASSYFLGGVEQFF.

The chain uses TRBV4-3 and TRBJ1-4, with 11 bases that match TRBD1. Trimming removed 3 bases from V and 7 bases from J; junction bases left unmatched: 7. CDR1 is LGHNA and CDR2 is YSLEER in the germline V gene. The CDR3 has 16 residues. The DNA of the CDR3 is TGCGCCAGCAGCCAGAATCCGGGACAGGGGGTTGAAAAACTGTTTTTT. It translates to CASSQNPGQGVEKLFF.

The chain has TRBV27 and TRBJ2-7; the D gene is possibly TRBD2 (5 bases). Trimming shortened V by 2 bases and J by 0 bases, and 11 bases separated the two germline ends. This CDR3 has 15 residues. From germline, CDR1 is MNHEY and CDR2 SMNVEV (reference sequence). This CDR3 reads CASSLKTGSSYEQYF. Here the CDR3 DNA reads TGTGCCAGCAGTTTAAAAACGGGGAGCTCCTACGAGCAGTACTTC.

The CDR3 DNA follows: TGTGCCAGCACCTCCGGGACTAGCGGGACGCCTAGCTCCTACGAGCAGTACTTC. It specifies CASTSGTSGTPSSYEQYF. The J gene is TRBJ2-7, the V gene TRBV18; TRBD2 matches 13 bases. Looked up from germline, CDR1 is KGHSH and CDR2 is LQKENI. The ends lost 8 bases at V and 0 bases at J; junction bases unmatched: 13. CDR3 length: 18 amino acids.

V usage is TRBV4-2 and J usage is TRBJ1-2; D is uncertain. V gave up 1 base and J gave up 4 bases, with 7 bases separating them. From germline, CDR1 is LGHNA and CDR2 YNFKEQ. This CDR3 is built from 13 residues. The CDR3 protein is CASSQGGIYGYTF. DNA of the CDR3: TGTGCCAGCAGCCAAGGAGGGATCTATGGCTACACCTTC.

This clonotype showed up just a few times. The gene calls are TRBV7-6 and TRBJ1-1, with a weak D call TRBD1 (5 bases). Per germline, CDR1 SGHVS and CDR2 FNYEAQ. With 1 base removed from V and 4 bases from J, the gap between germline ends came to 16 bases. This CDR3 contains 16 residues. CDR3 sequence: CASSLGQTPRGTEAFF. The CDR3 nucleotides are TGTGCCAGCAGCTTAGGACAGACCCCTAGGGGCACTGAAGCTTTCTTT.

This chain connects TRBV11-2 to TRBJ2-7, with 12 bases that match TRBD1. Germline loops: CDR1 SGHAT, CDR2 FQNNGV. With V trimmed by 5 bases and J by 4 bases, 6 bases remained unmatched. This CDR3 is built from 15 residues. In DNA, the CDR3 is TGTGCCAGCAGCGCAACGGGACAGGGGGCTTACGAGCAGTACTTC. Translated: CASSATGQGAYEQYF.

The chain's CDR3 is CASIAVAAKQPQHF. CDR3 DNA sequence: TGTGCCAGCATTGCAGTCGCGGCCAAACAGCCCCAGCATTTT. The V and J genes are TRBV12-3 or TRBV12-4 and TRBJ1-5; no clear D gene. V was trimmed by 7 bases and J by 7 bases, leaving 17 bases between them. CDR3 length: 14 amino acids.

At least ten counts were recorded for this clonotype. The V call is TRBV7-2, the J call TRBJ1-5, with D perhaps matching TRBD1 (5 bases). V was clipped by 4 bases and J by 6 bases, with 10 bases between them. The CDR3 extends over 13 amino acids. Looked up from germline, CDR1 is SGHTA and CDR2 is FQGNSA. The CDR3 nucleotides are TGTGCCAGCAGCTCCTGGGGGAGTCAGCCCCAGCATTTT. Translation gives CASSSWGSQPQHF.

The chain combines TRBV7-2 with TRBJ1-4; 9 bases agree with TRBD1. The CDR3 is 17 residues long. CDR1 and CDR2 from the germline V gene are SGHTA and FQGNSA. J lost 8 bases, V lost 4 bases, and 14 bases had no gene match. The CDR3 bases are TGTGCCAGCAGCTCGGACAGGGGAAGCGGGGGTCGGGAAAAACTGTTTTTT. Translated, it gives CASSSDRGSGGREKLFF.

This clonotype was counted between two and nine times. This chain uses TRBV5-1 with TRBJ2-1; the D gene is possibly TRBD1 (6 bases). V was cut by 4 bases and J by 10 bases, with 21 bases left in between. Germline values: CDR1 SGHRS, CDR2 YFSETQ. This CDR3 has 15 residues. The CDR3 spells CASSAGQTAAPEQFF. CDR3 DNA sequence: TGCGCCAGCAGCGCAGGACAGACAGCTGCCCCCGAGCAGTTCTTC.

The chain recombines TRBV5-6 with TRBJ1-1; a possible D gene is TRBD1 (5 bases). This CDR3 has 15 residues. CDR1 SGHDT and CDR2 YYEEEE come from the germline V gene. Trimming cost V 1 base and J 1 base, with 11 bases left between them. The CDR3 is CASSLRTQANTEAFF. Here the CDR3 DNA reads TGTGCCAGCAGCTTGCGAACACAGGCGAACACTGAAGCTTTCTTT. The complete variable domain, with remaining parts taken from reference TRBV5-6 and TRBJ1-1, reads DAGVTQSPTHLIKTRGQQVTLRCSPKSGHDTVSWYQQALGQGPQFIFQYYEEEERQRGNFPDRFSGHQFPNYSSELNVNALLLGDSALYLCASSLRTQANTEAFFGQGTRLTVV.